Sequencing of this TCR beta chain was carried out in a study of T cell responses to AZD1222 COVID-19 vaccine. Study findings and constraints: Variant regions that are unmutated are reportedly the target of nearly half of spike-specific TCRs. Researchers took repertoire samples only after the peak T cell response had come. Mapped onto spike, vaccine-associated CD4 TCRs spanned it and were dominant at 160-218 and 743-854.

Per the germline V gene, CDR1 is MNHEY and CDR2 is SMNVEV (reference sequence). V gave up 7 bases and J gave up 9 bases; unmatched junction bases: 28. The CDR3 has 20 amino acids. Analyses pooled second doses at about 4 or about 12 weeks. Comments on this clone: Its antigen is still unknown.

The assay was immunoSEQ multiplex PCR, and TCRdb's table has in-frame clones only and misses some. Among about 120,000 clones listed, around 84% were seen once. The sequence was obtained from an adult who received the AZD1222 COVID-19 vaccine. The sample here was peripheral blood, taken 28 days after the second AZD1222 dose. This chain uses TRBV27 with TRBJ2-1; TRBD1 agrees at 9 bases. Here the CDR3 reads CASIPRAGGQGLAGWGEQFF. In DNA, the CDR3 is TGTGCCAGCATTCCCCGCGCCGGGGGACAGGGTTTGGCTGGGTGGGGTGAGCAGTTCTTC.